The 22 T cell receptor beta chains below were found in one sample sequenced in a study of breast tumors, draining lymph nodes, adjacent tissues. Samples came from axillary lymph nodes draining the breast cancer. TCRdb called the multiplex PCR reads again in MiXCR, with one record for every CDR3 protein. The data show approximately 230,000 distinct CDR3 sequences, approximately 36% seen once. Source material: axillary lymph node tissue. These receptors were taken from a female donor with breast cancer. Some clones in this sample may be carry-over from other donors' samples.

The chain combines TRBV5-6 with TRBJ2-5; possibly TRBD1 or TRBD2 for D (5 bases each). The CDR3 has 16 residues. The V gene's germline CDR1 is SGHDT and CDR2 YYEEEE. V lost 1 base, J lost 1 base, and 14 bases lay in between. The CDR3 sequence: CASSLRGTGSQETQYF. CDR3 nucleotide sequence: TGTGCCAGCAGCTTGCGGGGCACAGGATCCCAAGAGACCCAGTACTTC.

This chain links TRBV5-6 with TRBJ1-2; 12 bases agree with TRBD1. The V and J ends lost 3 bases and 6 bases, in that order; junction bases with no gene match: 6. CDR1 is SGHDT, CDR2 YYEEEE, per germline. CDR3 length: 15 amino acids. CDR3 protein: CASSWGDRGLHGYTF. CDR3 bases: TGTGCCAGCAGCTGGGGGGACAGGGGGCTTCATGGCTACACCTTC.

Only a few counts were recorded for this clonotype. Just one base apart from a much larger clone, this may be a read error. It is likely a read error, because the conserved phenylalanine at the end of the CDR3 is missing. The chain carries TRBV7-9 and TRBJ1-2; 7 bases fit TRBD1. This CDR3 region has 14 residues. Trimming took 6 bases from V and 0 from J; bases not matched to a gene: 4. Germline V gene lookup returns CDR1 SEHNR and CDR2 FQNEAQ (reference sequence). The CDR3 here is CASSRTGTNYGYTL. The CDR3 nucleotides read TGTGCCAGCAGTCGGACAGGAACTAACTATGGCTACACCCTC.

This clonotype was counted a few times. This chain connects TRBV3-1 to TRBJ1-3; 7 nucleotides agree with TRBD1. The germline gives CDR1 LGHDT, CDR2 YNNKEL (reference sequence). The CDR3 consists of 17 residues. After removal of 1 base from V and 4 bases from J, the junction contained 10 bases not matched to a gene. CDR3 nucleotides: TGTGCCAGCAGCCAAGGGACGACAGGGCCTGCCGGAAACACCATATATTTT. Protein: CASSQGTTGPAGNTIYF. The full variable domain, in which reference TRBV3-1 and TRBJ1-3 provide the parts outside the CDR3, is DTAVSQTPKYLVTQMGNDKSIKCEQNLGHDTMYWYKQDSKKFLKIMFSYNNKELIINETVPNRFSPKSPDKAHLNLHINSLELGDSAVYFCASSQGTTGPAGNTIYFGEGSWLTVV.

The rearrangement joins TRBV20-1 to TRBJ2-7; D may correspond to TRBD1 or TRBD2 (5 bases each). Trimming took off 3 bases at V and 0 bases at J, with 9 bases between the two ends. CDR3 size: 13 residues. Germline lookup yields CDR1 DFQATT and CDR2 SNEGSKA (reference sequence). The CDR3 DNA is TGCAGTGCTAGGGGGGAGAGCTCCTACGAGCAGTACTTC. It is translated as CSARGESSYEQYF.

J is TRBJ2-1 and V is TRBV6-1; 10 nucleotides match TRBD2. CDR1 is MNHNS and CDR2 is SASEGT in the germline V gene. The CDR3 totals 16 residues. Trimming removed 4 bases from V and 3 bases from J; junction bases left unmatched: 6. The CDR3 region has the DNA TGTGCCAGCAGTGTAGTAGCGGGAGGCCACTACAATGAGCAGTTCTTC. Protein product: CASSVVAGGHYNEQFF.

About this clonotype itself: Because the CDR3's place on the DNA is in doubt, the DNA is left out and the CDR3 is given as listed by TCRdb. The chain uses TRBV25-1 and TRBJ1-2; TRBD1 is the table's D call, not checked against the DNA. Germline CDR1 reads MGHDK; CDR2 reads SYGVNS. The CDR3 comprises 21 residues, both ends counted. The CDR3 region is CASSIYLCSVGGSQAPYGYTF.

In this sample, this clonotype turned up many times. The chain is built from TRBV20-1 and TRBJ2-3; D might be TRBD1 or TRBD2, each matching 7 bases. Trimming stripped 2 bases from V and 3 bases from J, with 21 bases between. The CDR3 loop spans 17 amino acids. Germline V CDR1 and CDR2: DFQATT, SNEGSKA (reference sequence). The chain's CDR3 is CSARKPKTGRGTDTQYF. The DNA for the CDR3 is TGCAGTGCTAGAAAGCCTAAGACAGGGCGGGGGACAGATACGCAGTATTTT.

This clonotype appeared a few times. A read error may be the cause here, since a much bigger clone is one base away. The chain employs TRBV13 and TRBJ2-3; no clear D gene. There are 14 residues in the CDR3. Germline lookup yields CDR1 PRHDT and CDR2 FYEKMQ (reference sequence). Deletions cut 3 bases from V and 3 bases from J, with 10 bases between. CDR3 bases: TGTGCCAGCAGCTTGCGTGGAGCTACAGATACGCAGTATTTT. Its protein product is CASSLRGATDTQYF.

This clonotype came up a few times. A read error may be the cause here, since a much bigger clone is one base away. This chain connects TRBV6-6 to TRBJ2-5; 9 nucleotides match TRBD1. With V trimmed by 7 bases and J by 5 bases, 11 bases remained unmatched. Germline CDR1 and CDR2: MNHNY and SVGAGI (reference sequence). The CDR3 is made up of 15 amino acids. The DNA for the CDR3 is TGTGCCAGCACTCTCCCGGGACAGGGCTTGGAGACCCAGTACTTC. This encodes CASTLPGQGLETQYF.

The chain uses TRBV20-1 and TRBJ1-6, with a possible D match to TRBD1 (6 bases). The CDR3 is 14 residues long. The V and J ends lost 6 bases and 5 bases respectively, with 14 bases between them. The germline V gene has CDR1 DFQATT and CDR2 SNEGSKA (reference sequence). The CDR3 DNA reads TGCAGTGCCAGCGATAGGACAGATAATTCACCCCTCCACTTT. This translates into CSASDRTDNSPLHF.

V and J are TRBV7-6 and TRBJ1-2; D is unclear. CDR3 length: 12 amino acids. V gave up 5 bases and J gave up 8 bases, with 12 bases separating them. Looked up from germline, CDR1 is SGHVS and CDR2 is FNYEAQ. The CDR3: CASSPVSEGYTF. CDR3 bases: TGTGCCAGCAGCCCGGTCTCGGAGGGCTACACCTTC.

This clonotype occurred a few times. The V gene is TRBV12-1, the J gene TRBJ1-3. TRBV12-1 is a pseudogene segment. CDR3 size: 18 residues. CDR3 DNA sequence: TGTGCCAGCAACAATTACCCATTCAGGGGGAGGGTAGGAAACACCATATATTTT. It translates to CASNNYPFRGRVGNTIYF.

This clonotype was counted many times. The chain combines TRBV11-2 with TRBJ2-3, with D uncertain. Per germline, CDR1 SGHAT and CDR2 FQNNGV. The CDR3 is made up of 13 amino acids. Trimming took 2 bases from V and 3 from J, leaving 6 bases between them. CDR3 region: CASSLQRTDTQYF. CDR3 coding DNA: TGTGCCAGCAGCTTACAGAGGACAGATACGCAGTATTTT. The whole variable domain, filled in from reference TRBV11-2 and TRBJ2-3, reads EAGVAQSPRYKIIEKRQSVAFWCNPISGHATLYWYQQILGQGPKLLIQFQNNGVVDDSQLPKDRFSAERLKGVDSTLKIQPAKLEDSAVYLCASSLQRTDTQYFGPGTRLTVL.

The sample holds one count of this clonotype. The J gene is TRBJ2-3, the V gene TRBV5-6, with 9 nucleotides matching TRBD2. Trimming cost V 1 base and J 6 bases; bases outside gene matches: 6. Germline V gives CDR1 SGHDT, CDR2 YYEEEE. The CDR3 sequence is 15 residues long. The CDR3 loop is CASSLLGLAGDTQYF. The CDR3 nucleotides are TGTGCCAGCAGCTTGCTGGGACTAGCAGGTGATACGCAGTATTTT.

This clonotype was seen a few times. This rearrangement joins TRBV5-1 to TRBJ1-1; a possible D gene is TRBD1 (6 bases). Trimming took 0 bases from V and 10 from J, leaving 7 bases between them. This CDR3 is 11 amino acids long. CDR1 and CDR2 from the germline V gene are SGHRS and YFSETQ. Here the CDR3 DNA reads TGCGCCAGCAGCTTGGGACAGGTAGCTTTCTTT. Translation gives CASSLGQVAFF.

The chain joins TRBV20-1 to TRBJ2-4, with a weak D call TRBD1 (6 bases). With 3 bases removed from V and 0 bases from J, the gap between germline ends came to 15 bases. The CDR3 runs 16 residues. The germline V gene has CDR1 DFQATT and CDR2 SNEGSKA (reference sequence). This CDR3 is CSASLGQYLAKNIQYF. Written as DNA, the CDR3 is TGCAGTGCTAGTCTAGGACAGTACCTAGCCAAAAACATTCAGTACTTC.

This clonotype showed up many times. This chain connects TRBV20-1 to TRBJ2-1, with 12 nucleotides matching TRBD1. Trimming took 6 bases from V and 7 from J; bases not matched to a gene: 7. CDR1 and CDR2 (germline): DFQATT, SNEGSKA (reference sequence). CDR3 length: 14 residues. CDR3 protein: CSARGQGARNEQFF. Here the CDR3 DNA reads TGCAGTGCCCGGGGACAGGGGGCGCGAAATGAGCAGTTCTTC.

This clonotype occurred many times. The chain recombines TRBV7-3 with TRBJ2-3; the match to TRBD2 covers 10 bases. CDR3 length equals 15 residues. Germline values: CDR1 SGHTA, CDR2 FQGTGA. The ends lost 5 bases at V and 5 bases at J; junction bases unmatched: 7. The CDR3 sequence: CASSLLAGTVDTQYF. Written as DNA, the CDR3 is TGTGCCAGCAGCCTACTAGCGGGAACAGTAGATACGCAGTATTTT.

This clonotype was seen repeatedly, ten times or more. The chain carries TRBV7-3 and TRBJ2-3; a weak D match, TRBD2 (6 bases). The germline CDR1 and CDR2 sequences are SGHTA and FQGTGA. V shed 2 bases and J shed 3 bases, with 9 bases lying between them. The CDR3 is 14 residues long. Written as DNA, the CDR3 is TGTGCCAGCAGCTTAGCGGGGCGAACAGATACGCAGTATTTT. Encoded protein: CASSLAGRTDTQYF.

V usage is TRBV12-3 or TRBV12-4 and J usage is TRBJ2-5; D unresolved. The CDR3 consists of 15 residues. Trimming stripped 2 bases from V and 9 bases from J, with 19 bases between. DNA of the CDR3: TGTGCCAGCAGTTTATTTGGCAGGAGTAATCAGCCCCAGTACTTC. As protein: CASSLFGRSNQPQYF.

This clonotype was seen a few times. The rearrangement links TRBV6-5 to TRBJ1-6; D not resolved. The CDR3 has 13 residues. Germline loops: CDR1 MNHEY, CDR2 SVGAGI. V lost 2 bases, J lost 6 bases, and 5 bases lay in between. CDR3: CASSYGRNSPLHF. The DNA for the CDR3 is TGTGCCAGCAGTTACGGCCGTAATTCACCCCTCCACTTT.